This T cell receptor (beta chain) was sequenced during a study of blood T cell repertoires in COVID-19. Across the study: Researchers got acute and convalescent COVID-19 samples from the United States, Italy and Spain. PBMCs, B-cell-depleted T cells, or T cells provided the cDNA or gDNA that made up the material.

In regard to this clone: Other DNA sequences in this specimen translate into the identical CDR3.

The CDR3 extends over 14 amino acids. Germline V lookup: CDR1 SGHRS, CDR2 YFSETQ. V shed 1 base and J shed 5 bases, with 12 bases lying between them. This table comes from immunoSEQ multiplex PCR, and its TCRdb copy is limited to in-frame clones, with some not included. Among roughly 260,000 clones listed, roughly 87% were seen once. The sequencing input was peripheral blood. This sequence was found in a woman aged 45-59 years who had recovered from COVID-19. This sequence joins TRBV5-1 and TRBJ1-1; D unclear. CDR3: CASSLLGVGTEAFF. Here the CDR3 DNA reads TGCGCCAGCAGCTTGTTGGGAGTGGGGACTGAAGCTTTCTTT.